This T cell receptor beta chain is from a study of OX40 agonist ivuxolimab in advanced cancers. This clone was seen once. Assay: immunoSEQ multiplex PCR; the TCRdb copy retains only in-frame clones and omits some. The sample shows 30,000 to 35,000 clones, more than 70% of them seen only once. Sequencing was performed on CD4+ or CD8+ T cells sorted from blood, taken in a trial of the OX40 agonist ivuxolimab. The receptor was isolated from an adult with an advanced solid tumor such as melanoma, head and neck, liver or kidney cancer.

The CDR3 region is CASSVVDYGYTF. The DNA for the CDR3 is TGTGCCAGCAGTGTTGTAGACTATGGCTACACCTTC. V usage is TRBV6-1 and J usage is TRBJ1-2; no firm D call. The V gene's germline CDR1 is MNHNS and CDR2 SASEGT. Between the trimmed V and J ends, which lost 4 bases and 3 bases, there was a span of 6 bases. This CDR3 is built from 12 residues.